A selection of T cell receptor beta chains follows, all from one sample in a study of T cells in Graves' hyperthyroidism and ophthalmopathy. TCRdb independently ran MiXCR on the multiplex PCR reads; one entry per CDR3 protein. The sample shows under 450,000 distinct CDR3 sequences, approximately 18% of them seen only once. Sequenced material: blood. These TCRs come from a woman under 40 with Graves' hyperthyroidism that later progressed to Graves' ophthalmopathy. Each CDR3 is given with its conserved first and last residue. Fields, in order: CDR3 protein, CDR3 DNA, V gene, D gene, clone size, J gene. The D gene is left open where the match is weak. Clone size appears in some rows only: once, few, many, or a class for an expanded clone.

CDR3: CASSRSTAGIGTEAFF
DNA: TGTGCCAGCAGCAGGAGTACCGCAGGCATAGGGACTGAAGCTTTCTTT
V: TRBV7-9
D: NA
size: many
J: TRBJ1-1

CDR3: CASSPREGRTIGNTIYF
DNA: TGTGCCAGCAGCCCCCGAGAGGGCAGGACGATCGGAAACACCATATATTTT
V: TRBV7-9
D: NA
size: few
J: TRBJ1-3

CDR3: CASSPRTSGSRGTWYNEQFF
DNA: TGTGCCAGTAGTCCCAGGACTAGCGGGAGTAGGGGAACCTGGTACAATGAGCAGTTCTTC
V: TRBV19
D: TRBD2
size: many
J: TRBJ2-1

CDR3: CASSTEGSGANVLTF
DNA: TGTGCCAGCAGCACCGAAGGCTCTGGGGCCAACGTCCTGACTTTC
V: TRBV6-1
D: NA
size: NA
J: TRBJ2-6

CDR3: CASSEGRSPLHF
DNA: TGTGCCAGCAGTGAAGGGCGATCACCCCTCCACTTT
V: TRBV25-1
D: NA
size: many
J: TRBJ1-6

CDR3: CASSPPYQETQYF
DNA: TGTGCCAGCAGCCCTCCCTACCAAGAGACCCAGTACTTC
V: TRBV27
D: NA
size: NA
J: TRBJ2-5

CDR3: CASSESGLEQYF
DNA: TGTGCCAGCAGTGAAAGTGGTTTAGAGCAGTACTTC
V: TRBV2
D: NA
size: many
J: TRBJ2-7

CDR3: CASSPRGSDNEQFF
DNA: TGTGCCAGCTCACCGCGCGGGAGTGACAATGAGCAGTTCTTC
V: TRBV18
D: TRBD2
size: many
J: TRBJ2-1

CDR3: CASSPGGQGEQFF
DNA: TGTGCCAGCAGTCCCGGGGGGCAGGGTGAGCAGTTCTTC
V: TRBV28
D: NA
size: many
J: TRBJ2-1

CDR3: CASSLQWNNEQFF
DNA: TGCGCCAGCAGCCTGCAGTGGAACAATGAGCAGTTCTTC
V: TRBV4-1
D: NA
size: few
J: TRBJ2-1

CDR3: CASSGQDSNEQFF
DNA: TGTGCCAGCTCTGGACAGGACAGCAATGAGCAGTTCTTC
V: TRBV18
D: TRBD1
size: many
J: TRBJ2-1

CDR3: CARLHPGLYGYTF
DNA: TGTGCCAGATTACACCCGGGACTCTATGGCTACACCTTC
V: TRBV2
D: NA
size: many
J: TRBJ1-2

CDR3: CASSRGTARMNTEAFF
DNA: TGCGCCAGCAGCCGAGGGACAGCGCGCATGAACACTGAAGCTTTCTTT
V: TRBV5-1
D: TRBD1
size: few
J: TRBJ1-1

CDR3: CASRATDVANTGELFF
DNA: TGTGCCAGCAGGGCGACAGACGTAGCGAACACCGGGGAGCTGTTTTTT
V: TRBV12-3/TRBV12-4
D: NA
size: many
J: TRBJ2-2

CDR3: CASSRRGETEAFF
DNA: TGTGCCAGCAGCCGGAGGGGGGAAACTGAAGCTTTCTTT
V: TRBV11-3
D: NA
size: many
J: TRBJ1-1

CDR3: CASSFIYRGVTDTQYF
DNA: TGTGCCAGCAGTTTTATCTACCGGGGGGTCACAGATACGCAGTATTTT
V: TRBV7-9
D: TRBD2
size: few
J: TRBJ2-3

CDR3: CASWTSFYTQYF
DNA: TGTGCCTCGTGGACTAGTTTCTATACGCAGTATTTT
V: TRBV27
D: TRBD2
size: NA
J: TRBJ2-3

CDR3: CASSDGRGHGYTF
DNA: TGTGCCAGCAGTGACGGCAGGGGTCATGGCTACACCTTC
V: TRBV6-1
D: NA
size: many
J: TRBJ1-2

CDR3: CSAHEGESSYEQYF
DNA: TGCAGTGCCCATGAGGGGGAGAGCTCCTACGAGCAGTACTTC
V: TRBV20-1
D: NA
size: NA
J: TRBJ2-7

CDR3: CASSPQLTMNTEAFF
DNA: TGTGCCAGCAGCCCTCAACTTACGATGAACACTGAAGCTTTCTTT
V: TRBV5-6
D: NA
size: many
J: TRBJ1-1

CDR3: CASSLAGGPSSGANVLTF
DNA: TGTGCCAGCAGCTTGGCCGGGGGACCAAGCTCTGGGGCCAACGTCCTGACTTTC
V: TRBV5-5
D: NA
size: NA
J: TRBJ2-6

CDR3: CASSLDRAQETQYF
DNA: TGTGCCAGCAGCTTAGACAGGGCCCAAGAGACCCAGTACTTC
V: TRBV7-9
D: NA
size: many
J: TRBJ2-5

CDR3: CASSQDQGRTEAFF
DNA: TGCGCCAGCAGCCAAGATCAGGGAAGAACTGAAGCTTTCTTT
V: TRBV4-1
D: NA
size: few
J: TRBJ1-1

CDR3: CASSVGGENYEQYF
DNA: TGTGCCAGCAGCGTAGGCGGAGAGAACTACGAGCAGTACTTC
V: TRBV9
D: NA
size: few
J: TRBJ2-7

CDR3: CASSRRGAGTFYEQYF
DNA: TGTGCCAGCAGTCGACGAGGGGCAGGGACCTTCTACGAGCAGTACTTC
V: TRBV27
D: NA
size: many
J: TRBJ2-7

CDR3: CSARDGTTRRLNEQFF
DNA: TGCAGTGCTAGAGACGGGACGACCAGACGGTTGAATGAGCAGTTCTTC
V: TRBV20-1
D: NA
size: many
J: TRBJ2-1

CDR3: CASTSLGGGGNEQFF
DNA: TGTGCCAGCACCTCATTAGGAGGGGGCGGGAATGAGCAGTTCTTC
V: TRBV2
D: NA
size: many
J: TRBJ2-1

CDR3: CASSWGTGKIYEQYF
DNA: TGTGCCAGCAGCTGGGGGACAGGGAAAATCTACGAGCAGTACTTC
V: TRBV5-5
D: TRBD1
size: NA
J: TRBJ2-7

CDR3: CASSPRPRGDDEQFF
DNA: TGTGCCAGCAGCCCTCGGCCTAGGGGGGACGATGAGCAGTTCTTC
V: TRBV9
D: NA
size: NA
J: TRBJ2-1

CDR3: CASSQPTVQGARGYTF
DNA: TGTGCCAGCAGCCAACCTACGGTACAGGGGGCGAGGGGCTACACCTTC
V: TRBV3-1
D: TRBD1
size: many
J: TRBJ1-2

CDR3: CASSLPTGWGTDTQYF
DNA: TGTGCCAGCAGTCTACCGACAGGGTGGGGCACAGATACGCAGTATTTT
V: TRBV12-3/TRBV12-4
D: TRBD1
size: many
J: TRBJ2-3

CDR3: CASSQRGAHLWGYTF
DNA: TGTGCCAGCAGCCAAAGGGGGGCCCACCTCTGGGGCTACACCTTC
V: TRBV14
D: NA
size: NA
J: TRBJ1-2

CDR3: CASRRPQGTTGELFF
DNA: TGTGCCAGCCGTCGGCCCCAGGGGACCACCGGGGAGCTGTTTTTT
V: TRBV6-1
D: NA
size: few
J: TRBJ2-2

CDR3: CASSEKGGRGSYTDTQYF
DNA: TGTGCCAGCAGTGAAAAGGGAGGAAGGGGTAGTTACACAGATACGCAGTATTTT
V: TRBV6-1
D: NA
size: many
J: TRBJ2-3

CDR3: CASSLLHGFQETQYF
DNA: TGTGCCAGCAGCCTCCTTCACGGGTTCCAAGAGACCCAGTACTTC
V: TRBV11-2
D: NA
size: many
J: TRBJ2-5

CDR3: CASSYQTGGAKTQYF
DNA: TGCGCCAGCAGCTACCAAACAGGGGGCGCGAAGACCCAGTACTTC
V: TRBV5-1
D: TRBD1
size: few
J: TRBJ2-5

CDR3: CASSLFSGGGEQFF
DNA: TGTGCCAGCAGCTTGTTCAGCGGGGGGGGTGAGCAGTTCTTC
V: TRBV5-5
D: TRBD2
size: NA
J: TRBJ2-1

CDR3: CASSSSSYTEALF
DNA: TGTGCCAGCAGCTCTAGCAGTTACACTGAAGCTCTCTTT
V: TRBV13
D: NA
size: NA
J: TRBJ1-1

CDR3: CASSLMPSGPQQETQYF
DNA: TGTGCCAGCAGTTTAATGCCTAGCGGGCCCCAGCAAGAGACCCAGTACTTC
V: TRBV12-3/TRBV12-4
D: TRBD2
size: NA
J: TRBJ2-5

CDR3: CASSSNNSPLHF
DNA: TGTGCCAGCAGCTCCAATAATTCACCCCTCCACTTT
V: TRBV11-2
D: NA
size: many
J: TRBJ1-6

CDR3: CASSLAGFYEQYF
DNA: TGCGCCAGCAGCTTGGCCGGGTTCTACGAGCAGTACTTC
V: TRBV5-1
D: NA
size: many
J: TRBJ2-7

CDR3: CASSPRLAGFTDTQYF
DNA: TGTGCCAGCAGTCCTCGACTAGCGGGGTTCACAGATACGCAGTATTTT
V: TRBV12-3/TRBV12-4
D: TRBD2
size: few
J: TRBJ2-3